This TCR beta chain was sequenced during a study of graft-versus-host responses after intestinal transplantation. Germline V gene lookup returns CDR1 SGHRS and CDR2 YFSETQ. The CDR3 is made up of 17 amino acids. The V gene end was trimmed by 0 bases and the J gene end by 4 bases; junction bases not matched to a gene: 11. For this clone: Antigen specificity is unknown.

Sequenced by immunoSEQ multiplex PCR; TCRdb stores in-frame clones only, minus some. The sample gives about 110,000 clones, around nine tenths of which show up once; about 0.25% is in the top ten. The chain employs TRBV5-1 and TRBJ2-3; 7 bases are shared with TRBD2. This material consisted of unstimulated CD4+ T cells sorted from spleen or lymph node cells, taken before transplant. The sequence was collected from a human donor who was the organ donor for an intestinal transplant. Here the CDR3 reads CASSLGYPGGPPDTQYF. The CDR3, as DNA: TGCGCCAGCAGCTTGGGGTATCCGGGGGGACCCCCAGATACGCAGTATTTT.